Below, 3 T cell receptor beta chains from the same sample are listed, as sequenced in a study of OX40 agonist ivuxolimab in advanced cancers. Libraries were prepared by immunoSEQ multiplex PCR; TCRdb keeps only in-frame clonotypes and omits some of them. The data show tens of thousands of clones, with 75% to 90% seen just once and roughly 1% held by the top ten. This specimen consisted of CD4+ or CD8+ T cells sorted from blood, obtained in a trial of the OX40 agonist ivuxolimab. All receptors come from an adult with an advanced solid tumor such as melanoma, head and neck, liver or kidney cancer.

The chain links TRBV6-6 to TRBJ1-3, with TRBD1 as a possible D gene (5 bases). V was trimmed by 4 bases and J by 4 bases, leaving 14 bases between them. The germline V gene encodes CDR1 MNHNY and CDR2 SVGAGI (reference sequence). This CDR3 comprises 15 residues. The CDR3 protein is CASSSPGARGNTIYF. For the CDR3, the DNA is TGTGCCAGCAGTTCACCCGGGGCGAGGGGAAACACCATATATTTT.

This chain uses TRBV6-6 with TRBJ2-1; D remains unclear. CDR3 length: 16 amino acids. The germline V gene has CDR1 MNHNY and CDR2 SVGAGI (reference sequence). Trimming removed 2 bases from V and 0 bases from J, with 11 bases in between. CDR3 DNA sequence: TGTGCCAGCAGTTACGCAGCTTCAGGCTCCTACAATGAGCAGTTCTTC. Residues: CASSYAASGSYNEQFF.

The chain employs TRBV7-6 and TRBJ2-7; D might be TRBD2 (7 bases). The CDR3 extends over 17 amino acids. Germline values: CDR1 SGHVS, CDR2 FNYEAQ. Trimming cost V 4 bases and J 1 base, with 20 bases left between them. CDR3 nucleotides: TGTGCCAGCAGCTCTGGGGGGGGGCGTAGACGGTCCTACGAGCAGTACTTC. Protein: CASSSGGGRRRSYEQYF.